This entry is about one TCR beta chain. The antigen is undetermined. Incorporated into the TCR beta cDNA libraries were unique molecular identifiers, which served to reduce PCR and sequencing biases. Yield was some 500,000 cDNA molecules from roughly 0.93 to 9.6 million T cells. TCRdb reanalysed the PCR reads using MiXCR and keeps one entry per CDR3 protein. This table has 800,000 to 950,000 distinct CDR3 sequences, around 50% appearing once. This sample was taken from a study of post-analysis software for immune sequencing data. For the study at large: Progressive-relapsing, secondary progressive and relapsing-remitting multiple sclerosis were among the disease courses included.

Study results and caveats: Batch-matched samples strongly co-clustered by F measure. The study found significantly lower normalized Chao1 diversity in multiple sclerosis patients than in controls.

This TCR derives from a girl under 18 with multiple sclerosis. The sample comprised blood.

CDR3 residues: CASSYSRLPSTDTQYF. CDR3 sequence (DNA): TGTGCCAGCAGTTACTCTCGCTTACCTAGCACAGATACGCAGTATTTT. The genes are TRBV6-5 and TRBJ2-3; D remains unclear. Trimming pared 0 bases from V and 0 bases from J, leaving 10 bases between. Germline assignment: CDR1 MNHEY and CDR2 SVGAGI. The CDR3 contains 16 residues.